Listed here are 23 T cell receptor beta chains from one sample, sequenced in a study of response to subunit inactivated influenza vaccine. From the RT-PCR reads, TCRdb called clonotypes with MiXCR, one entry per CDR3 protein. This table holds 550,000 to 650,000 distinct CDR3 sequences, about 11% found once. This specimen was PBMCs from blood, taken on the day of vaccination. The receptors were gathered from a man in his forties or fifties who received an inactivated influenza vaccine.

Note on this clonotype: The junction differs from germline at one of its ends, possibly a read error. The chain uses TRBV7-2 and TRBJ2-5; D is undetermined. There are 15 residues in the CDR3. Germline V gives CDR1 SGHTA, CDR2 FQGNSA. The CDR3 sequence: CASSSSGLRRETKYF. As DNA, the CDR3 is TGTGCCAGCAGCTCCTCCGGGCTTCGACGAGAGACCAAGTACTTC.

This clonotype is a singleton in its sample. The rearrangement uses TRBV6-2 or TRBV6-3 and TRBJ2-7; 8 nucleotides agree with TRBD1. Germline CDR1 reads MNHEY; CDR2 reads SVGEGT. This CDR3 has 14 residues. The V and J ends lost 2 bases and 6 bases, in that order; junction bases with no gene match: 6. The CDR3 is CASSYGQGRVEQYF. In nucleotides, the CDR3 is TGTGCCAGCAGTTACGGACAGGGACGGGTCGAGCAGTACTTC.

The genes are TRBV3-1 and TRBJ2-7; 10 bases map to TRBD2. The junction had 8 bases not matched to a gene; V was cut back by 4 bases and J by 5 bases. This CDR3 region has 15 residues. In germline, CDR1 is LGHDT, CDR2 YNNKEL (reference sequence). The CDR3 DNA sequence: TGTGCCAGCAGCCCCCAGGTAGCGGGAGGACACGAGCAGTACTTC. Protein: CASSPQVAGGHEQYF.

This clonotype was detected only a few times. The chain uses TRBV16 and TRBJ2-7; the D gene is possibly TRBD1 (6 bases). Trimming pared 9 bases from V and 4 bases from J, leaving 19 bases between. CDR3 length: 14 amino acids. The germline V gene encodes CDR1 KGHSY and CDR2 FQNENV. CDR3 in DNA: TGTGCCAGTACGGATCCAGGGGCCGGATACGAGCAGTACTTC. It is translated as CASTDPGAGYEQYF. The entire variable domain, with the rest obtained from reference TRBV16 and TRBJ2-7, is as follows: GEEVAQTPKHLVRGEGQKAKLYCAPIKGHSYVFWYQQVLKNEFKFLISFQNENVFDETGMPKERFSAKCLPNSPCSLEIQATKLEDSAVYFCASTDPGAGYEQYFGPGTRLTVT.

This clonotype was seen a handful of times. The gene calls are TRBV12-3 or TRBV12-4 and TRBJ2-3; D remains ambiguous. The V and J ends lost 2 bases and 4 bases respectively, with 7 bases between them. The CDR3 sequence is 13 residues long. For the CDR3, the DNA is TGTGCCAGCAGTTTAAGAGTTGCAGATACGCAGTATTTT. Its translation: CASSLRVADTQYF.

This clonotype occurred a few times. This chain links TRBV20-1 with TRBJ2-3; a weak D match, TRBD2 (6 bases). CDR3 size: 15 residues. The V end was cut by 5 bases, the J end by 5 bases, with 20 bases between. Germline V gene data show CDR1 as DFQATT and CDR2 as SNEGSKA (reference sequence). This chain's CDR3 is CSAGGTSWGIDTQYF. The CDR3, as DNA: TGCAGTGCTGGGGGGACTTCATGGGGAATAGATACGCAGTATTTT.

Many counts were recorded for this clonotype. The rearrangement uses TRBV7-9 and TRBJ2-5; the D gene could be TRBD1 or TRBD2 (5 bases each). Germline-derived CDR1 and CDR2 are SEHNR and FQNEAQ (reference sequence). The CDR3 runs to 14 residues. Trimming stripped 4 bases from V and 4 bases from J, with 13 bases between. The CDR3 DNA reads as TGTGCCAGCAGCTCCACCCGGGGCGCAGAGACCCAGTACTTC. Encoded protein: CASSSTRGAETQYF. The full variable domain, in which reference TRBV7-9 and TRBJ2-5 provide the parts outside the CDR3, is DTGVSQNPRHKITKRGQNVTFRCDPISEHNRLYWYRQTLGQGPEFLTYFQNEAQLEKSRLLSDRFSAERPKGSFSTLEIQRTEQGDSAMYLCASSSTRGAETQYFGPGTRLLVL.

This chain connects TRBV6-1 to TRBJ2-7; weak D call: TRBD2 (6 bases). The CDR3 spans 14 residues. Trimming removed 8 bases at V and 2 bases at J, with 16 bases between. From germline, CDR1 is MNHNS and CDR2 SASEGT. The CDR3 DNA reads TGTGCCAGCCTAAGAGGGACTCACGCCTACGAGCAGTACTTC. This translates into CASLRGTHAYEQYF.

This chain uses TRBV28 with TRBJ2-7; weak D call: TRBD2 (5 bases). The germline CDR1 and CDR2 sequences are MDHEN and SYDVKM. V lost 5 bases and J 0 bases, leaving 14 bases between the germline ends. This CDR3 comprises 15 residues. Here the CDR3 DNA reads TGTGCCAGCAGTCCCCACCGGACTTTCTCCTACGAGCAGTACTTC. Protein: CASSPHRTFSYEQYF. Based on the CDR3 plus reference TRBV28 and TRBJ2-7, the full variable domain is DVKVTQSSRYLVKRTGEKVFLECVQDMDHENMFWYRQDPGLGLRLIYFSYDVKMKEKGDIPEGYSVSREKKERFSLILESASTNQTSMYLCASSPHRTFSYEQYFGPGTRLTVT.

This clonotype was seen repeatedly, ten times or more. This chain connects TRBV20-1 to TRBJ2-7, with 7 bases identical to TRBD1. With V trimmed by 5 bases and J by 2 bases, 9 bases remained unmatched. There are 14 residues in the CDR3. From germline, CDR1 is DFQATT and CDR2 SNEGSKA (reference sequence). Here the CDR3 DNA reads TGCAGTGCTCGGGACAGTTTGGCAGCCTACGAGCAGTACTTC. The encoded protein is CSARDSLAAYEQYF.

This clonotype was counted only a few times. The genes are TRBV5-1 and TRBJ2-7; 10 bases match TRBD1. The trim removed 4 bases at V and 6 bases at J, leaving 7 bases unmatched. The CDR3 spans 14 residues. The V gene's germline CDR1 is SGHRS and CDR2 YFSETQ. The CDR3 DNA follows: TGCGCCAGCAGCCCGAAGGACAGGGGGGTCGAGCAGTACTTC. This encodes CASSPKDRGVEQYF.

This clonotype was observed many times. The gene calls are TRBV29-1 and TRBJ2-1, with TRBD2 identical over 9 bases. The germline V gene has CDR1 SQVTM and CDR2 ANQGSEA. The trim removed 4 bases at V and 7 bases at J, leaving 11 bases unmatched. The CDR3 covers 15 residues. DNA of the CDR3: TGCAGCGTTGGTAGCCTGGCGGGAGGGTATAATGAGCAGTTCTTC. Its protein product is CSVGSLAGGYNEQFF.

This clonotype showed up just a few times. The chain recombines TRBV18 with TRBJ1-2; 8 bases agree with TRBD1. Looked up from germline, CDR1 is KGHSH and CDR2 is LQKENI. Trimming at V came to 4 bases and at J to 10 bases, leaving 14 bases not matched to a gene. The CDR3 runs 15 residues. As DNA, the CDR3 is TGTGCCAGCTCACTCGAGGTCCAGGCAGGGGGCGACTACACCTTC. This translates into CASSLEVQAGGDYTF.

This clonotype was detected only a few times. The chain links TRBV7-2 to TRBJ2-1, with D tentatively TRBD1 (6 bases). This CDR3 contains 14 residues. The germline V and J ends were trimmed by 2 bases and 5 bases, with 10 bases remaining between them. Germline assignment: CDR1 SGHTA and CDR2 FQGNSA. CDR3 nucleotide sequence: TGTGCCAGCAGCTTATGGGGGCGGGACAATGAGCAGTTCTTC. Amino acids: CASSLWGRDNEQFF.

This clonotype was observed a few times. The genes are TRBV7-9 and TRBJ2-7; 9 bases line up with TRBD1. This CDR3 contains 14 residues. CDR1 SEHNR and CDR2 FQNEAQ come from the germline V gene (reference sequence). V was pared by 1 base and J by 5 bases, with 3 bases of the junction left unmatched. The CDR3 reads CASSLGGDRDEQYF. DNA for the CDR3: TGTGCCAGCAGCTTAGGGGGGGACAGGGACGAGCAGTACTTC.

DNA for the CDR3: TGTGCCAGCAGCTTATCACCAGGGGGGTATGGTCAGTACTTC. Translation: CASSLSPGGYGQYF. This chain uses TRBV11-2 with TRBJ2-4; TRBD1 is a possible D gene (7 bases). Germline lookup yields CDR1 SGHAT and CDR2 FQNNGV. The CDR3 is 14 amino acids. V dropped 2 bases and J dropped 12 bases, with 17 bases sitting between them.

The rearrangement uses TRBV4-1 and TRBJ1-4; D unclear. CDR1 MGHRA and CDR2 YSYEKL come from the germline V gene. This CDR3 region has 15 residues. V lost 0 bases to trimming and J lost 5 bases, with 10 bases between them. The CDR3 protein is CASSQDSSGNEKLFF. The CDR3 coding sequence is TGCGCCAGCAGCCAAGATTCCTCCGGAAATGAAAAACTGTTTTTT.

J is TRBJ1-4 and V is TRBV3-1; the D gene is possibly TRBD1 (5 bases). Looked up from germline, CDR1 is LGHDT and CDR2 is YNNKEL (reference sequence). Trimming stripped 3 bases from V and 7 bases from J, with 15 bases between. The CDR3 extends over 15 amino acids. The CDR3 DNA sequence: TGTGCCAGCAGCCAGGGAACAGGAGGGTCTGAAAAACTGTTTTTT. Protein product: CASSQGTGGSEKLFF.

This clonotype was seen repeatedly, ten times or more. The V gene is TRBV29-1, the J gene TRBJ2-3, with D possibly being TRBD1 or TRBD2 (5 bases each). CDR3 length: 13 amino acids. Trimming removed 6 bases at V and 14 bases at J, with 24 bases between. In germline, CDR1 is SQVTM, CDR2 ANQGSEA. CDR3: CSVVYGTEQERYF. The CDR3 DNA reads as TGCAGCGTGGTTTACGGGACCGAACAGGAACGGTATTTT.

Only a few counts were recorded for this clonotype. The chain has TRBV11-1 and TRBJ2-2, with 8 bases that match TRBD1. The V and J ends lost 0 bases and 6 bases, in that order; junction bases with no gene match: 9. CDR1 SGHAT and CDR2 FQDESV come from the germline V gene (reference sequence). CDR3 length: 17 residues. CDR3 protein: CASSLARDRFFAGELFF. For the CDR3, the DNA is TGTGCCAGCAGCTTAGCGCGGGACAGGTTTTTTGCCGGGGAGCTGTTTTTT.

Many counts were recorded for this clonotype. This sequence joins TRBV7-2 and TRBJ2-2, with no clear D. Trimming removed 0 bases from V and 2 bases from J, with 10 bases in between. Germline V gene sequence: CDR1 SGHTA, CDR2 FQGNSA. CDR3 length equals 16 residues. As DNA, the CDR3 is TGTGCCAGCAGCTTAGCGGCCACACAAAACACCGGGGAGCTGTTTTTT. Protein: CASSLAATQNTGELFF.

The chain couples TRBV7-9 to TRBJ2-1; D perhaps matches TRBD1 (5 bases). Trimming left V 6 bases short and J 2 bases short, with 11 bases between. The CDR3 covers 14 residues. The germline V gene has CDR1 SEHNR and CDR2 FQNEAQ (reference sequence). The CDR3 reads CASSLTDTYNEQFF. For the CDR3, the DNA is TGTGCCAGCAGTTTGACGGACACCTACAATGAGCAGTTCTTC.

The chain recombines TRBV5-6 with TRBJ2-3; D is ambiguous. The CDR3 has 17 amino acids. Per the germline V gene, CDR1 is SGHDT and CDR2 is YYEEEE. Trimming left V 2 bases short and J 1 base short, with 17 bases between. CDR3 region: CASSLTQAGGGTDTQYF. The CDR3 DNA follows: TGTGCCAGCAGCTTAACGCAGGCCGGTGGTGGCACAGATACGCAGTATTTT. Filled out from reference TRBV5-6 and TRBJ2-3, the complete variable domain reads DAGVTQSPTHLIKTRGQQVTLRCSPKSGHDTVSWYQQALGQGPQFIFQYYEEEERQRGNFPDRFSGHQFPNYSSELNVNALLLGDSALYLCASSLTQAGGGTDTQYFGPGTRLTVL.